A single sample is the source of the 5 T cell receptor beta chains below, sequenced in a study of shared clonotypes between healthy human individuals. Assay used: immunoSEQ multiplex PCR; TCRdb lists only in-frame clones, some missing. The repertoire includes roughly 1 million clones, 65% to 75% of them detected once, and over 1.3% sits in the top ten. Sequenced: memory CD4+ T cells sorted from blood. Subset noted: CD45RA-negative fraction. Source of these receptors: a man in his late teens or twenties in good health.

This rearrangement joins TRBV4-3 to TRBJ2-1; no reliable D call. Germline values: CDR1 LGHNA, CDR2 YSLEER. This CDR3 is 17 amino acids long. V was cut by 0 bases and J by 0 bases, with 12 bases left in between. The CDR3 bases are TGCGCCAGCAGCCAAGATGCTTACGGTAGCTCCTACAATGAGCAGTTCTTC. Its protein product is CASSQDAYGSSYNEQFF.

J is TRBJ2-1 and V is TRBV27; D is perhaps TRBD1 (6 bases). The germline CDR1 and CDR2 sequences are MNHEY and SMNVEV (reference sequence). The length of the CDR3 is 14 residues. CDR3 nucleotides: TGTGCAACAGGGAACCCTTTCAAGTGGGATGAGCAGTTCTTC. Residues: CATGNPFKWDEQFF.

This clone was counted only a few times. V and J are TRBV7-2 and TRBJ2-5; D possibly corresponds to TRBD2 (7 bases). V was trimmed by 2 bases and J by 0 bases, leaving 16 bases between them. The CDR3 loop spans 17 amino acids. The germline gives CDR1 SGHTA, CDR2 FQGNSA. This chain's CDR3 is CASSLRGEGGHQETQYF. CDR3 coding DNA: TGTGCCAGCAGCTTAAGAGGGGAGGGGGGGCACCAAGAGACCCAGTACTTC. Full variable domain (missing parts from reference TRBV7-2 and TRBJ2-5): GAGVSQSPSNKVTEKGKDVELRCDPISGHTALYWYRQSLGQGLEFLIYFQGNSAPDKSGLPSDRFSAERTGGSVSTLTIQRTQQEDSAVYLCASSLRGEGGHQETQYFGPGTRLLVL.

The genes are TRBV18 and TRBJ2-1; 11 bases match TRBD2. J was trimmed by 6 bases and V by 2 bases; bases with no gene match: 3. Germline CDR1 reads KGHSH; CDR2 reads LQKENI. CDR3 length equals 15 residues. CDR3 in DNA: TGTGCCAGCTCACCAGGGACTAGCGGCGGCAATGAGCAGTTCTTC. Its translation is CASSPGTSGGNEQFF.

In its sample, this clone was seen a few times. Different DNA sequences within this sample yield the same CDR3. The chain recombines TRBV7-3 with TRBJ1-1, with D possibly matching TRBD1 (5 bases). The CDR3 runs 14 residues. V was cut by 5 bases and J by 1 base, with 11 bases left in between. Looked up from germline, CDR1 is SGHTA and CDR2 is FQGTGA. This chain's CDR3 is CASSLLGGNTEAFF. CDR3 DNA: TGTGCCAGCAGCCTCTTGGGGGGGAACACTGAAGCTTTCTTT. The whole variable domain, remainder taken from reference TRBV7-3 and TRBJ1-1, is GAGVSQTPSNKVTEKGKYVELRCDPISGHTALYWYRQSLGQGPEFLIYFQGTGAADDSGLPNDRFFAVRPEGSVSTLKIQRTERGDSAVYLCASSLLGGNTEAFFGQGTRLTVV.